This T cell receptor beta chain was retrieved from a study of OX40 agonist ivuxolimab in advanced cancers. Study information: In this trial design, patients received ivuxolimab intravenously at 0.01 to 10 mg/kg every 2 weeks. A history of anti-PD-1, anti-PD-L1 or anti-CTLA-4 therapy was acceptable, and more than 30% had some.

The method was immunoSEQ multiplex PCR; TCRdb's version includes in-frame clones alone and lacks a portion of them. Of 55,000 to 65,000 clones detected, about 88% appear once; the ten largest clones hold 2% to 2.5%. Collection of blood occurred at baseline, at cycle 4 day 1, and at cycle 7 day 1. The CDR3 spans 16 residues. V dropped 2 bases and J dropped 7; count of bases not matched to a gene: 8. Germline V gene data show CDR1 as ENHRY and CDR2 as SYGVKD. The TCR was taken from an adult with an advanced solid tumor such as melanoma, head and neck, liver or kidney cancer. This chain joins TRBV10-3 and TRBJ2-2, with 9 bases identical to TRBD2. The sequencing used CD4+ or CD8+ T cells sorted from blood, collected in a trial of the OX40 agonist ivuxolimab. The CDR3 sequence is CAISEGAGGHGGELFF. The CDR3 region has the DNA TGTGCCATCAGTGAGGGAGCGGGAGGCCATGGCGGGGAGCTGTTTTTT.